One sample yielded the 28 T cell receptor beta chains listed below, sequenced in a study of shared clonotypes between healthy human individuals. Using immunoSEQ multiplex PCR, the repertoire was profiled, and TCRdb retains in-frame clones only, with some absent. Of 2 million to 2.5 million clones in the sample, roughly 93% were seen once. The sequenced material came from naive CD4+ T cells from PBMCs. Subset of the sample: CD45RA+ positively selected. These receptors came from a man younger than 30 in good health. Some clones in this sample may be carry-over from other donors' samples.

The genes are TRBV4-3 and TRBJ2-7, with TRBD2 matching over 10 bases. CDR3 length: 15 residues. J was trimmed by 5 bases and V by 7 bases; bases with no gene match: 11. CDR1 is LGHNA and CDR2 is YSLEER in the germline V gene. In DNA form, the CDR3 reads TGCGCCAGCACCACGGGGCTAGCGGGAGTCGACGAGCAGTACTTC. Translated, it gives CASTTGLAGVDEQYF.

The V and J genes are TRBV6-5 and TRBJ2-1; D is uncertain. The CDR3 runs 15 residues. Looked up from germline, CDR1 is MNHEY and CDR2 is SVGAGI. Between the trimmed V and J ends, which lost 2 bases and 0 bases, there was a span of 8 bases. The CDR3 DNA reads as TGTGCCAGCAGTTACGACTTGAGCTCCTACAATGAGCAGTTCTTC. This encodes CASSYDLSSYNEQFF.

The genes are TRBV7-6 and TRBJ2-2; 7 nucleotides agree with TRBD1. V lost 0 bases, J lost 3 bases, and 7 bases stayed unmatched. This CDR3 has 17 residues. Per germline, CDR1 SGHVS and CDR2 FNYEAQ. CDR3 nucleotides: TGTGCCAGCAGCTTAGCCCCGACAGGGTGGGACACCGGGGAGCTGTTTTTT. It codes for CASSLAPTGWDTGELFF.

CDR3 sequence (DNA): TGTGCCAGCAGTAGGGGGACAGTGACTGAGCAGTTCTTC. Translation gives CASSRGTVTEQFF. This sequence joins TRBV6-5 and TRBJ2-1; 7 positions agree with TRBD1. CDR1 is MNHEY and CDR2 is SVGAGI in the germline V gene. The CDR3 is 13 residues long. V shed 5 bases, J shed 9 bases, and the junction held 7 bases outside the gene matches.

This chain links TRBV4-1 with TRBJ1-2, with unresolved D. The V gene's germline CDR1 is MGHRA and CDR2 YSYEKL. The CDR3 totals 13 residues. V was trimmed by 3 bases and J by 7 bases, leaving 12 bases between them. CDR3 residues: CASSHPTEGGYTF. CDR3 DNA: TGCGCCAGCAGCCATCCTACAGAGGGTGGCTACACCTTC.

The J gene is TRBJ1-3, the V gene TRBV7-9; D is unresolved. This CDR3 spans 16 amino acids. Germline values: CDR1 SEHNR, CDR2 FQNEAQ (reference sequence). The germline V and J ends were trimmed by 5 bases and 3 bases, with 17 bases remaining between them. CDR3 nucleotides: TGTGCCAGCAGCCCCCCGGGAAGCCAGAATGGAAACACCATATATTTT. This translates into CASSPPGSQNGNTIYF.

The genes are TRBV5-1 and TRBJ1-3; no clear D. Germline V lookup: CDR1 SGHRS, CDR2 YFSETQ. Trimming shortened V by 3 bases and J by 3 bases, and 13 bases separated the two germline ends. CDR3 length equals 15 residues. The CDR3 DNA sequence: TGCGCCAGCAGCTCGGACGTCTCCATTGGAAACACCATATATTTT. Its translation: CASSSDVSIGNTIYF.

The V and J genes are TRBV2 and TRBJ2-3, with 9 bases matching TRBD2. The junction had 14 bases not matched to a gene; V was cut back by 5 bases and J by 5 bases. Germline loops: CDR1 SNHLY, CDR2 FYNNEI. This CDR3 contains 17 residues. In DNA form, the CDR3 reads TGTGCCAGCAGTTTCCGACCCTGGACTAGCGCCGGAGATACGCAGTATTTT. It codes for CASSFRPWTSAGDTQYF.

The chain carries TRBV7-8 and TRBJ2-7; 7 positions match TRBD1. Looked up from germline, CDR1 is SGHVS and CDR2 is FQNEAQ. V shed 2 bases and J 0 bases; nucleotides not matched to a gene: 7. There are 16 residues in the CDR3. DNA for the CDR3: TGTGCCAGCAGCTTATTGGTACAGGGGCCCTCCTACGAGCAGTACTTC. This codes for CASSLLVQGPSYEQYF.

The chain links TRBV11-2 to TRBJ2-7, with a weak D call TRBD2 (7 bases). Germline V gene sequence: CDR1 SGHAT, CDR2 FQNNGV. CDR3 length: 16 residues. The germline V and J ends were trimmed by 5 bases and 4 bases, with 21 bases remaining between them. CDR3 nucleotide sequence: TGTGCCAGCAGCCCAATAGGGGGGGGGTCCTCTTACGAGCAGTACTTC. It translates to CASSPIGGGSSYEQYF.

The rearrangement joins TRBV7-3 to TRBJ2-6, with 7 bases fitting TRBD1. CDR3 length equals 16 residues. CDR1 is SGHTA and CDR2 is FQGTGA in the germline V gene. J was trimmed by 2 bases and V by 6 bases; bases with no gene match: 7. DNA for the CDR3: TGTGCCAGCAGTTTCCAGGGGGTCCCTGGGGCCAACGTCCTGACTTTC. Amino acids: CASSFQGVPGANVLTF.

The V gene is TRBV5-1, the J gene TRBJ2-3; no definite D call. This CDR3 spans 15 amino acids. V lost 0 bases and J 4 bases, leaving 12 bases between the germline ends. Per the germline V gene, CDR1 is SGHRS and CDR2 is YFSETQ. CDR3 sequence (DNA): TGCGCCAGCAGCTTGGCGTCTGCGAGCCCAGATACGCAGTATTTT. This encodes CASSLASASPDTQYF. Full variable domain (rest looked up from reference TRBV5-1 and TRBJ2-3): KAGVTQTPRYLIKTRGQQVTLSCSPISGHRSVSWYQQTPGQGLQFLFEYFSETQRNKGNFPGRFSGRQFSNSRSEMNVSTLELGDSALYLCASSLASASPDTQYFGPGTRLTVL.

V is TRBV7-9 and J is TRBJ1-4; 9 bases are shared with TRBD1. Trimming removed 3 bases from V and 3 bases from J; junction bases left unmatched: 11. Germline V gives CDR1 SEHNR, CDR2 FQNEAQ (reference sequence). The CDR3 covers 18 residues. The CDR3 DNA reads as TGTGCCAGCAGCTTGTGGGGGACAGGGAGAATTGCTAATGAAAAACTGTTTTTT. It is translated as CASSLWGTGRIANEKLFF. Combining the CDR3 with reference TRBV7-9 and TRBJ1-4 gives the whole variable domain DTGVSQNPRHKITKRGQNVTFRCDPISEHNRLYWYRQTLGQGPEFLTYFQNEAQLEKSRLLSDRFSAERPKGSFSTLEIQRTEQGDSAMYLCASSLWGTGRIANEKLFFGSGTQLSVL.

V usage is TRBV18 and J usage is TRBJ1-4; D might be TRBD1 (5 bases). V dropped 2 bases and J dropped 10 bases, with 14 bases sitting between them. The CDR3 runs to 14 residues. Germline V gives CDR1 KGHSH, CDR2 LQKENI. CDR3 sequence: CASSPGRAIGKLFF. CDR3 nucleotide sequence: TGTGCCAGCTCACCAGGCAGGGCGATAGGAAAACTGTTTTTT.

The genes are TRBV7-3 and TRBJ1-2; no clear D. Trimming took off 3 bases at V and 7 bases at J, with 12 bases between the two ends. Germline CDR1 reads SGHTA; CDR2 reads FQGTGA. The CDR3 is made up of 13 amino acids. CDR3 DNA: TGTGCCAGCAGCTTCGCGGACTGGGTTGGCTACACCTTC. Translating gives CASSFADWVGYTF.

The chain combines TRBV6-1 with TRBJ2-1; weak D call: TRBD1 (5 bases). CDR3 length: 13 amino acids. Germline lookup yields CDR1 MNHNS and CDR2 SASEGT. Trimming cost V 3 bases and J 9 bases, with 12 bases left between them. The CDR3 DNA reads as TGTGCCAGCAGTGAGTCCAGGGTCAGTGAGCAGTTCTTC. Protein: CASSESRVSEQFF.

The chain carries TRBV5-1 and TRBJ2-7, with a weak D call TRBD1 (6 bases). Germline V gene sequence: CDR1 SGHRS, CDR2 YFSETQ. V was trimmed by 0 bases and J by 3 bases, leaving 13 bases between them. The CDR3 extends over 15 amino acids. The CDR3 loop is CASSLGPADSYEQYF. For the CDR3, the DNA is TGCGCCAGCAGCTTGGGCCCAGCGGACAGCTACGAGCAGTACTTC.

This clone was found once. V and J are TRBV6-5 and TRBJ2-7; a possible D gene is TRBD1 (6 bases). V was cut by 6 bases and J by 3 bases, with 15 bases left in between. The CDR3 length is 14 residues. Germline V CDR1 and CDR2: MNHEY, SVGAGI. CDR3: CASRGPGAFYEQYF. The CDR3 DNA reads TGTGCCAGCAGGGGGCCAGGGGCCTTCTACGAGCAGTACTTC.

The J gene is TRBJ2-3, the V gene TRBV9, with 9 bases identical to TRBD2. CDR3 length: 13 amino acids. Germline lookup yields CDR1 SGDLS and CDR2 YYNGEE. V lost 7 bases, J lost 6 bases, and 6 bases stayed unmatched. CDR3 sequence reads: CASAGGPGDTQYF. In DNA form, the CDR3 reads TGTGCCAGCGCGGGAGGGCCCGGGGATACGCAGTATTTT.

The chain has TRBV28 and TRBJ2-7; 9 nucleotides agree with TRBD1. Germline CDR1 reads MDHEN; CDR2 reads SYDVKM. The CDR3 spans 14 residues. The V and J ends lost 5 bases and 3 bases, in that order; junction bases with no gene match: 5. CDR3 in DNA: TGTGCCAGCAGTCCGACAGGGGGTTTCTACGAGCAGTACTTC. It encodes CASSPTGGFYEQYF.

The chain uses TRBV28 and TRBJ2-3, with D possibly TRBD2 on 10 matching bases. Germline V gives CDR1 MDHEN, CDR2 SYDVKM. V shed 6 bases and J shed 5 bases, with 33 bases lying between them. The CDR3 has 20 amino acids. The CDR3 bases are TGTGCCAGCAGCCCCGCAGGGACAGGGAGGGAAGCGGGAGGGGGAGATACGCAGTATTTT. Protein sequence: CASSPAGTGREAGGGDTQYF.

There are a few counts of this clone. The J gene is TRBJ1-1, the V gene TRBV2; D is possibly TRBD1 (5 bases). Trimming stripped 4 bases from V and 7 bases from J, with 10 bases between. The CDR3 runs 12 residues. Germline V lookup: CDR1 SNHLY, CDR2 FYNNEI. The CDR3 coding sequence is TGTGCCAGCAGTGTATCGGGGGTTGAAGCTTTCTTT. It is translated as CASSVSGVEAFF.

The CDR3 DNA sequence: TGTGCCAGCAGCGTGCCGGGGGGCTTGGAAACCGGGGAGCTGTTTTTT. As protein: CASSVPGGLETGELFF. V gene TRBV5-4 combines with J gene TRBJ2-2; D perhaps matches TRBD2 (7 bases). Trimming took off 4 bases at V and 5 bases at J, with 18 bases between the two ends. This CDR3 has 16 residues. Germline assignment: CDR1 SGHNT and CDR2 YYREEE (reference sequence).

CDR3 DNA sequence: TGTGCCAGCAGCTCGATATACGAGAACACCGGGGAGCTGTTTTTT. Amino acids: CASSSIYENTGELFF. V usage is TRBV7-2 and J usage is TRBJ2-2; D gene unclear. Germline lookup yields CDR1 SGHTA and CDR2 FQGNSA. With 4 bases removed from V and 1 base from J, the gap between germline ends came to 10 bases. The CDR3 has 15 amino acids.

The chain couples TRBV18 to TRBJ1-1; 9 bases are a match to TRBD1. V shed 6 bases, J shed 7 bases, and the junction held 9 bases outside the gene matches. In germline, CDR1 is KGHSH, CDR2 LQKENI. This CDR3 spans 14 amino acids. The CDR3: CASSPGTGRVEAFF. CDR3 sequence (DNA): TGTGCCAGCTCCCCCGGGACAGGGAGGGTTGAAGCTTTCTTT.

The count of this clone is one. J is TRBJ2-7 and V is TRBV4-2; D might be TRBD1 or TRBD2, each matching 5 bases. The CDR3 totals 13 residues. V was shortened by 4 bases and J by 7 bases, with 14 bases between the two germline ends. Germline V gene sequence: CDR1 LGHNA, CDR2 YNFKEQ. This CDR3 is CASSPPGAREQYF. The CDR3 region has the DNA TGTGCCAGCAGCCCCCCCGGGGCCCGGGAGCAGTACTTC.

The chain employs TRBV18 and TRBJ2-1; D is possibly TRBD2 (5 bases). The germline V gene has CDR1 KGHSH and CDR2 LQKENI. The ends were cut back, 2 bases at V and 3 bases at J, with 14 bases in the middle. The CDR3 length is 16 residues. CDR3 loop: CASSPVRTSGYNEQFF. DNA of the CDR3: TGTGCCAGCTCACCAGTTAGAACTAGTGGCTACAATGAGCAGTTCTTC.

J is TRBJ2-1 and V is TRBV9, with 9 bases matching TRBD2. This CDR3 comprises 15 residues. Per the germline V gene, CDR1 is SGDLS and CDR2 is YYNGEE. J lost 5 bases, V lost 0 bases, and 3 bases had no gene match. This chain's CDR3 is CASSVEWTSDNEQFF. The CDR3 DNA reads TGTGCCAGCAGCGTAGAATGGACTAGCGACAATGAGCAGTTCTTC. Drawing the rest from reference TRBV9 and TRBJ2-1, the complete variable domain is DSGVTQTPKHLITATGQRVTLRCSPRSGDLSVYWYQQSLDQGLQFLIQYYNGEERAKGNILERFSAQQFPDLHSELNLSSLELGDSALYFCASSVEWTSDNEQFFGPGTRLTVL.